These 30 T cell receptor beta chains were all obtained from the same sample, sequenced in a study of blood T cell repertoires in COVID-19. The method was immunoSEQ multiplex PCR; TCRdb's version includes in-frame clones alone and lacks a portion of them. The sample includes approximately 240,000 clones, approximately 90% of them seen just once. The sequenced sample was PBMCs or T cells enriched from blood (not recorded which). These receptors originate from a woman in her late teens or twenties who had recovered from COVID-19.

The V gene is TRBV5-4, the J gene TRBJ1-2; weak D call: TRBD1 (5 bases). V was clipped by 2 bases and J by 5 bases, with 16 bases between them. CDR3 length equals 15 residues. Germline lookup yields CDR1 SGHNT and CDR2 YYREEE (reference sequence). The CDR3 reads CASSFAGEGRYGYTF. For the CDR3, the DNA is TGTGCCAGCAGCTTCGCCGGGGAGGGGCGATATGGCTACACCTTC. The full variable domain, rest sourced from reference TRBV5-4 and TRBJ1-2, is ETGVTQSPTHLIKTRGQQVTLRCSSQSGHNTVSWYQQALGQGPQFIFQYYREEENGRGNFPPRFSGLQFPNYSSELNVNALELDDSALYLCASSFAGEGRYGYTFGSGTRLTVV.

V is TRBV24-1 and J is TRBJ2-7; TRBD1 agrees at 8 bases. The CDR3 has 14 residues. Germline lookup yields CDR1 KGHDR and CDR2 SFDVKD. After removal of 2 bases from V and 5 bases from J, the junction contained 4 bases not matched to a gene. The CDR3 region is CATSDSDRVNEQYF. CDR3 bases: TGTGCCACCAGTGATTCGGACAGGGTCAACGAGCAGTACTTC.

The chain is built from TRBV7-9 and TRBJ1-4, with D maybe TRBD1 (5 bases). The CDR3 loop spans 15 amino acids. Germline values: CDR1 SEHNR, CDR2 FQNEAQ (reference sequence). The V end lost 6 bases, the J end lost 3 bases, and 14 bases lay between the germline ends. CDR3 bases: TGTGCCAGCAGTTTGATGACAGCTGCTAATGAAAAACTGTTTTTT. This sequence encodes CASSLMTAANEKLFF.

In DNA, the CDR3 is TGTGCCAGCGGCACGACAGGGGGGGTATTGGATACGCAGTATTTT. It encodes CASGTTGGVLDTQYF. This chain joins TRBV13 and TRBJ2-3, with 9 positions matching TRBD1. Germline CDR1 reads PRHDT; CDR2 reads FYEKMQ (reference sequence). Trimming cost V 8 bases and J 6 bases; bases outside gene matches: 12. The CDR3 contains 15 residues.

In nucleotides, the CDR3 is TGTGCCAGCAGCCCGATAGTGACAGGGGGCGGGCATGAGCAGTTCTTC. It translates to CASSPIVTGGGHEQFF. This chain connects TRBV14 to TRBJ2-1, with 10 bases identical to TRBD1. The CDR3 extends over 16 amino acids. The V and J ends lost 4 bases and 8 bases, in that order; junction bases with no gene match: 11. CDR1 is SGHDN and CDR2 is FVKESK in the germline V gene.

CDR3 sequence reads: CASSSGGERPYTF. CDR3 bases: TGTGCCAGCAGTTCAGGGGGCGAACGGCCCTACACCTTC. V and J are TRBV28 and TRBJ1-2; 8 bases are shared with TRBD1. This CDR3 is 13 amino acids long. Germline values: CDR1 MDHEN, CDR2 SYDVKM. V was pared by 4 bases and J by 10 bases, with 8 bases of the junction left unmatched.

Here the CDR3 reads CASSSDRGLGPLAHNRELFF. CDR3 nucleotides: TGTGCCAGCAGCTCGGACAGGGGGCTAGGGCCATTGGCACATAATCGGGAGCTGTTTTTT. This chain links TRBV7-8 with TRBJ2-2; 11 bases align to TRBD1. The germline V gene has CDR1 SGHVS and CDR2 FQNEAQ. V was pared by 4 bases and J by 9 bases, with 22 bases of the junction left unmatched. The CDR3 totals 20 residues. Drawing the rest from reference TRBV7-8 and TRBJ2-2, the complete variable domain is GAGVSQSPRYKVAKRGQDVALRCDPISGHVSLFWYQQALGQGPEFLTYFQNEAQLDKSGLPSDRFFAERPEGSVSTLKIQRTQQEDSAVYLCASSSDRGLGPLAHNRELFFGEGSRLTVL.

CDR3 loop: CASSISSGINYGYTF. CDR3 bases: TGTGCCAGTAGTATTTCTTCAGGGATTAACTATGGCTACACCTTC. This chain links TRBV19 with TRBJ1-2; TRBD1 might be the D (5 bases). The CDR3 totals 15 residues. Germline CDR1 reads LNHDA; CDR2 reads SQIVND (reference sequence). The V end was cut by 3 bases, the J end by 1 base, with 12 bases between. The full variable domain, in which reference TRBV19 and TRBJ1-2 provide the parts outside the CDR3, is DGGITQSPKYLFRKEGQNVTLSCEQNLNHDAMYWYRQDPGQGLRLIYYSQIVNDFQKGDIAEGYSVSREKKESFPLTVTSAQKNPTAFYLCASSISSGINYGYTFGSGTRLTVV.

This sequence joins TRBV3-1 (or the pseudogene TRBV3-2) and TRBJ2-1; D unclear. The germline V gene encodes CDR1 LGHDT and CDR2 YNNKEL (reference sequence). The V end was cut by 0 bases, the J end by 5 bases, with 8 bases between. The CDR3 sequence is 14 residues long. The CDR3 coding sequence is TGTGCCAGCAGCCAAGATGTAGCCAACAATGAGCAGTTCTTC. Translated: CASSQDVANNEQFF.

This sequence joins TRBV19 and TRBJ1-1, with D perhaps matching TRBD1 (6 bases). This CDR3 has 14 amino acids. V lost 6 bases, J lost 1 base, and 12 bases lay in between. Looked up from germline, CDR1 is LNHDA and CDR2 is SQIVND (reference sequence). The CDR3 region has the DNA TGTGCCAGTAGGCAGGGGCGCAGGAACACTGAAGCTTTCTTT. Translating it yields CASRQGRRNTEAFF.

This clone was detected only once. The chain uses TRBV28 and TRBJ1-2; a weak D match, TRBD1 (5 bases). V was pared by 5 bases and J by 0 bases, with 16 bases between. CDR3 size: 16 residues. In germline, CDR1 is MDHEN, CDR2 SYDVKM. The CDR3 loop reads CASSAPQGSANYGYTF. The CDR3 nucleotides read TGTGCCAGCAGTGCCCCGCAGGGCTCCGCTAACTATGGCTACACCTTC.

The chain uses TRBV3-1 (or the pseudogene TRBV3-2) and TRBJ2-5; D might be TRBD2 (6 bases). The CDR3 is made up of 18 amino acids. Germline values: CDR1 LGHDT, CDR2 YNNKEL (reference sequence). V gave up 1 base and J gave up 5 bases, with 23 bases separating them. As DNA, the CDR3 is TGTGCCAGCAGCCAAGTTGGATTCCGGGACGGACTATGGGAGACCCAGTACTTC. Its protein product is CASSQVGFRDGLWETQYF.

This chain uses TRBV27 with TRBJ2-7; D is uncertain. The germline gives CDR1 MNHEY, CDR2 SMNVEV (reference sequence). CDR3 length: 15 residues. The V end lost 1 base, the J end lost 2 bases, and 12 bases lay between the germline ends. The CDR3 reads CASSLYGTGAYEQYF. The CDR3 DNA is TGTGCCAGCAGTTTATATGGAACCGGAGCCTACGAGCAGTACTTC.

This clone was recorded only once. The rearrangement uses TRBV4-1 and TRBJ1-5, with 9 nucleotides matching TRBD1. J was trimmed by 2 bases and V by 0 bases; bases with no gene match: 5. The germline V gene encodes CDR1 MGHRA and CDR2 YSYEKL. The CDR3 contains 17 residues. The DNA for the CDR3 is TGCGCCAGCAGCCAAGATGGTACAGGGGGCGGCAATCAGCCCCAGCATTTT. As protein: CASSQDGTGGGNQPQHF.

V and J are TRBV19 and TRBJ1-4, with TRBD1 matching 9 bases. The CDR3 is 16 amino acids. V trimming: 5 bases; J trimming: 7 bases; junction bases outside the gene matches: 11. Germline loops: CDR1 LNHDA, CDR2 SQIVND (reference sequence). CDR3 nucleotide sequence: TGTGCCAGTAGTGCTACTGGGACAGGGAGGAGTGAAAAACTGTTTTTT. Its translation is CASSATGTGRSEKLFF.

The rearrangement joins TRBV28 to TRBJ1-5; D may be TRBD1 (6 bases). The germline V and J ends were trimmed by 1 base and 4 bases, with 14 bases remaining between them. CDR3 length: 16 residues. Per the germline V gene, CDR1 is MDHEN and CDR2 is SYDVKM. In DNA, the CDR3 is TGTGCCAGCAGTTTATTAGGAAGGGACAAGAATCAGCCCCAGCATTTT. This translates into CASSLLGRDKNQPQHF.

About this clone itself: It is unclear where the CDR3 begins or ends on the DNA, so no DNA is shown, and the CDR3 is as TCRdb lists it. The chain combines TRBV29-1 with TRBJ2-2; the table's D call, TRBD1, was not checked against the DNA. The length of the CDR3 is 9 amino acids, counting both ends. Germline V gene sequence: CDR1 SQVTM, CDR2 ANQGSEA. CDR3 loop: CSPVGQGTF.

V gene TRBV27 combines with J gene TRBJ1-5, with TRBD1 as a possible D gene (5 bases). CDR1 and CDR2 from the germline V gene are MNHEY and SMNVEV (reference sequence). Trimming pared 4 bases from V and 4 bases from J, leaving 20 bases between. There are 17 residues in the CDR3. As DNA, the CDR3 is TGTGCCAGCAGTTACTTGCAGGGTCTGACCAAAAATCAGCCCCAGCATTTT. Amino acid sequence: CASSYLQGLTKNQPQHF.

The chain uses TRBV20-1 and TRBJ1-5; no definite D call. The CDR3 runs to 11 residues. Germline CDR1 and CDR2: DFQATT and SNEGSKA (reference sequence). Trimming left V 3 bases short and J 5 bases short, with 5 bases between. The CDR3 protein is CSASGDQPQHF. The CDR3 nucleotides read TGCAGTGCTAGCGGAGATCAGCCCCAGCATTTT.

This chain links TRBV28 with TRBJ2-7, with D perhaps TRBD1 (5 bases). The CDR3 extends over 14 amino acids. Germline V gives CDR1 MDHEN, CDR2 SYDVKM. Trimming pared 7 bases from V and 1 base from J, leaving 14 bases between. CDR3 DNA sequence: TGTGCCAGCAACAAGGGGCAGGGTTCCTACGAGCAGTACTTC. Encoded protein: CASNKGQGSYEQYF.

The V call is TRBV7-3, the J call TRBJ1-1; no clear D. Germline CDR1 SGHTA, CDR2 FQGTGA. The CDR3 extends over 14 amino acids. V lost 3 bases and J 0 bases, leaving 8 bases between the germline ends. CDR3 loop: CASSFHHMNTEAFF. The CDR3 DNA follows: TGTGCCAGCAGCTTCCACCACATGAACACTGAAGCTTTCTTT.

This rearrangement joins TRBV19 to TRBJ2-7, with 13 bases aligning to TRBD2. The CDR3 runs to 15 residues. Trimming cost V 6 bases and J 1 base; bases outside gene matches: 3. Germline V CDR1 and CDR2: LNHDA, SQIVND (reference sequence). This chain's CDR3 is CASSQLAGGSYEQYF. CDR3 sequence (DNA): TGTGCCAGTAGCCAACTAGCGGGGGGGTCCTACGAGCAGTACTTC.

V usage is TRBV6-5 and J usage is TRBJ2-3; tentative D call: TRBD2 (5 bases). The germline CDR1 and CDR2 sequences are MNHEY and SVGAGI. The CDR3 contains 15 residues. With 0 bases removed from V and 1 base from J, the gap between germline ends came to 8 bases. CDR3 DNA: TGTGCCAGCAGTTACTCGAGGCGGGGCACAGATACGCAGTATTTT. Encoded protein: CASSYSRRGTDTQYF.

The chain employs TRBV15 and TRBJ1-3; D is unresolved. The CDR3 has 14 residues. Trimming pared 4 bases from V and 0 bases from J, leaving 7 bases between. Per the germline V gene, CDR1 is LNHNV and CDR2 is YYDKDF (reference sequence). The CDR3 sequence is CATSISGSGNTIYF. The CDR3 coding sequence is TGTGCCACCAGCATCTCCGGCTCTGGAAACACCATATATTTT.

The rearrangement joins TRBV18 to TRBJ1-2, with D perhaps TRBD1 (6 bases). V shed 6 bases and J shed 8 bases, with 13 bases lying between them. In germline, CDR1 is KGHSH, CDR2 LQKENI. The length of the CDR3 is 12 residues. Here the CDR3 DNA reads TGTGCCAGCTCGCTACGACAGGACGGCTACACCTTC. It specifies CASSLRQDGYTF. The complete variable domain, with remaining parts taken from reference TRBV18 and TRBJ1-2, reads NAGVMQNPRHLVRRRGQEARLRCSPMKGHSHVYWYRQLPEEGLKFMVYLQKENIIDESGMPKERFSAEFPKEGPSILRIQQVVRGDSAAYFCASSLRQDGYTFGSGTRLTVV.

The chain combines TRBV18 with TRBJ1-1; D might be TRBD1 (5 bases). CDR3 length: 15 residues. Deletions cut 4 bases from V and 1 base from J, with 13 bases between. The germline CDR1 and CDR2 sequences are KGHSH and LQKENI. CDR3 nucleotide sequence: TGTGCCAGCTCACGGGCGGACATGCAGAACACTGAAGCTTTCTTT. Protein sequence: CASSRADMQNTEAFF.

This chain joins TRBV5-5 and TRBJ2-1; 14 bases align to TRBD2. The CDR3 has 18 amino acids. The ends lost 4 bases at V and 2 bases at J; junction bases unmatched: 8. CDR1 and CDR2 (germline): SGHKS, YYEKEE (reference sequence). CDR3 sequence (DNA): TGTGCCAGCAGCCCGAGACTAGCGGGGGGGGAAACCTACAATGAGCAGTTCTTC. It translates to CASSPRLAGGETYNEQFF.

Only one count was recorded for this clone. The chain uses TRBV10-3 and TRBJ1-6; TRBD1 might be the D (5 bases). The CDR3 has 17 amino acids. The V end lost 0 bases, the J end lost 5 bases, and 14 bases lay between the germline ends. CDR1 ENHRY and CDR2 SYGVKD come from the germline V gene. CDR3 region: CAISESGWGDNNSPLHF. The CDR3 DNA is TGTGCCATCAGTGAGTCGGGTTGGGGGGATAATAATTCACCCCTCCACTTT.

This clone showed up just once. The chain recombines TRBV18 with TRBJ1-1; D unclear. The length of the CDR3 is 13 residues. Trimming cost V 3 bases and J 4 bases, with 9 bases left between them. Germline-derived CDR1 and CDR2 are KGHSH and LQKENI. CDR3 in amino acids: CASSPLVSTEAFF. The CDR3, as DNA: TGTGCCAGCTCACCTCTAGTTTCCACTGAAGCTTTCTTT.

J is TRBJ1-1 and V is TRBV5-1; perhaps TRBD1 as D (5 bases). Germline-derived CDR1 and CDR2 are SGHRS and YFSETQ. The CDR3 spans 13 residues. Trimming shortened V by 3 bases and J by 6 bases, and 12 bases separated the two germline ends. The CDR3 is CASSWAGQAEAFF. CDR3 nucleotide sequence: TGCGCCAGCAGCTGGGCAGGGCAAGCTGAAGCTTTCTTT.